These T cell receptor beta chains were read from a single sample in a study of cytomegalovirus exposure and HLA in healthy donors. Assay: immunoSEQ multiplex PCR; the TCRdb copy retains only in-frame clones and omits some. The sample carries 100,000 to 120,000 clones, around 80% recorded once. Input material: PBMCs. The receptors here all came from a man aged 25 to 40 in good health and CMV-seronegative. CDR3s include the opening cysteine and the closing phenylalanine or tryptophan. The order of the fields is D gene, J gene, clone size, V gene, CDR3 DNA, CDR3 protein. D genes are given only for firm matches. Rows may omit the clone size; those that give it use once, few, many or a size class.

NA,TRBJ2-2,NA,TRBV10-3,TGTGCCATCAGCCGACTTGGAACTCTCACCGGGGAGCTGTTTTTT,CAISRLGTLTGELFF
TRBD2,TRBJ2-7,NA,TRBV2,TGTGCCAGCACGACAGCGGGATTTACCTACGAGCAGTACTTC,CASTTAGFTYEQYF
NA,TRBJ2-7,NA,TRBV7-2,TGTGCCAGCAGCGCCCCAGGGTTGGAGCAGTACTTC,CASSAPGLEQYF
NA,TRBJ1-2,once,TRBV6-5,TGTGCCAGCAACGTTGCGGGGGGGCGGCTCTATGGCTACACCTTC,CASNVAGGRLYGYTF
NA,TRBJ2-7,NA,TRBV5-4,TGTGCCAGCAGCTTAGTCGGCTCCTACGAGCAGTACTTC,CASSLVGSYEQYF
TRBD2,TRBJ2-5,NA,TRBV6-5,TGTGCCAGCAGTTACCGGGGACTAGCAGTAGAGACCCAGTACTTC,CASSYRGLAVETQYF
TRBD2,TRBJ2-1,NA,TRBV5-8,TGTGCCAGCAGCTTTGGGGGACTAGATAGAATCGGTGAGCAGTTCTTC,CASSFGGLDRIGEQFF
TRBD2,TRBJ2-1,few,TRBV10-3,TGTGCCATCAGTGAAGGGACTAGCGGACTGGTAAACAATGAGCAGTTCTTC,CAISEGTSGLVNNEQFF
NA,TRBJ2-1,once,TRBV9,TGTGCCAGCAGCGTAGGGCTAGCGTTTTACAATGAGCAGTTCTTC,CASSVGLAFYNEQFF
NA,TRBJ1-5,NA,TRBV19,TGTGCCAGTACCACCTGGGGCAGTCAGCCCCAGCATTTT,CASTTWGSQPQHF
NA,TRBJ1-1,NA,TRBV11-2,TGTGCCAGCAGCTTAGATGGAGACAGGCAGGCTTTCTTT,CASSLDGDRQAFF
NA,TRBJ1-6,NA,TRBV29-1,TGCAGCGTTGCAACGTCCGAGAATTCACCCCTCCACTTT,CSVATSENSPLHF
TRBD2,TRBJ2-2,medium-sized,TRBV6-4,TGTGCCAGCAGCGAAGAAGGACTAGCGGGAGGTCCCGGGGAGCTGTTTTTT,CASSEEGLAGGPGELFF
NA,TRBJ2-7,NA,TRBV20-1,TGCAGTGCGAGACTAGGCCACGAGCAGTACTTC,CSARLGHEQYF
NA,TRBJ1-6,NA,TRBV30,TGTGCCTGGAGTCGGACTATTTCACCCCTCCACTTT,CAWSRTISPLHF
NA,TRBJ2-7,NA,TRBV4-3,TGCGCCAGCAGCCAAGATCGGTCCCTAGCGGAGCAGTACTTC,CASSQDRSLAEQYF
NA,TRBJ1-1,NA,TRBV11-2,TGTGCCAGCAGCTCGCCAATGAGATTGGCTGAAGCTTTCTTT,CASSSPMRLAEAFF
TRBD1,TRBJ1-2,few,TRBV30,TGTGCCTGGAGTGAGGACAGGGGAGGGAACTATGGCTACACCTTC,CAWSEDRGGNYGYTF
TRBD1,TRBJ1-1,NA,TRBV5-4,TGTGCCAGCAGCCAAGGGGCCAGGGGGCACACTGAAGCTTTCTTT,CASSQGARGHTEAFF